One sample yielded the 30 T cell receptor beta chains listed below, sequenced in a study of vaccination and CD4 T cells after COVID-19. Sequencing of cultured CD4+ T cell DNA used the Oncomine TCR Beta short-read assay. TCRdb redid the calling of the PCR reads with MiXCR, one entry per CDR3 protein. The sample has around 7,700 distinct CDR3 sequences, around 62% seen once. Documented treatment: roughly 10-day PBMC culture with coronavirus spike peptide pools or control peptides (ViraFEST assay). Which antigens these TCRs recognize remains unknown. The sequenced sample was CD4+ T cells from blood, cultured in vitro. These receptors were obtained from a human donor who had recovered from COVID-19.

J is TRBJ1-1 and V is TRBV7-3; D ambiguous. Trimming pared 3 bases from V and 4 bases from J, leaving 9 bases between. The germline CDR1 and CDR2 sequences are SGHTA and FQGTGA. This CDR3 has 13 amino acids. The CDR3 region has the DNA TGTGCCAGCAGCTTCGGAGGGCTCACTGAAGCTTTCTTT. This codes for CASSFGGLTEAFF.

The chain is built from TRBV18 and TRBJ1-2; D possibly corresponds to TRBD1 (5 bases). Trimming shortened V by 6 bases and J by 12 bases, and 32 bases separated the two germline ends. The germline gives CDR1 KGHSH, CDR2 LQKENI. The CDR3 has 17 residues. The CDR3 region has the DNA TGTGCCAGCTCCCCTATAATCGTCCGGGACGGCCGGGAACCCGACACCTTC. As protein: CASSPIIVRDGREPDTF.

A single count supports this clonotype. The rearrangement joins TRBV20-1 to TRBJ2-3; no definite D call. Germline assignment: CDR1 DFQATT and CDR2 SNEGSKA (reference sequence). The V end was cut by 6 bases, the J end by 5 bases, with 9 bases between. The CDR3 is 11 residues long. The CDR3 loop reads CSADRGDTQYF. CDR3 DNA: TGCAGTGCGGACCGTGGAGATACGCAGTATTTT.

The chain is built from TRBV6-4 and TRBJ2-5, with D perhaps matching TRBD2 (6 bases). The CDR3 sequence is 15 residues long. Trimming removed 4 bases at V and 0 bases at J, with 12 bases between. Germline loops: CDR1 MRHNA, CDR2 SNTAGT. CDR3 loop: CASSAPWGDQETQYF. The DNA of the CDR3 is TGTGCCAGCAGTGCACCTTGGGGGGACCAAGAGACCCAGTACTTC.

This clonotype occurred a few times. The genes are TRBV20-1 and TRBJ2-3; the D is unclear. Trimming pared 3 bases from V and 5 bases from J, leaving 24 bases between. The CDR3 consists of 17 residues. The germline V gene has CDR1 DFQATT and CDR2 SNEGSKA (reference sequence). The CDR3 sequence: CSASDLRAYPKGDTQYF. The CDR3 nucleotides read TGCAGTGCTAGTGATTTAAGGGCTTACCCAAAGGGAGATACGCAGTATTTT.

This clonotype was counted only a few times. The V and J genes are TRBV7-8 and TRBJ2-3; D is ambiguous. The V gene lost 2 bases and the J gene lost 5 bases, with 2 bases spanning the gap. Germline CDR1 reads SGHVS; CDR2 reads FQNEAQ. The CDR3 extends over 11 amino acids. In nucleotides, the CDR3 is TGTGCCAGCAGCTTAAGAGATACGCAGTATTTT. It is translated as CASSLRDTQYF.

The chain carries TRBV20-1 and TRBJ1-5; 8 bases agree with TRBD1. Germline assignment: CDR1 DFQATT and CDR2 SNEGSKA (reference sequence). The junction had 8 bases not matched to a gene; V was cut back by 6 bases and J by 4 bases. The length of the CDR3 is 14 residues. In DNA form, the CDR3 reads TGCAGTGCACAACAGGGGGGAGGAAATCAGCCCCAGCATTTT. Translation gives CSAQQGGGNQPQHF.

The J gene is TRBJ2-2, the V gene TRBV10-3, with TRBD1 matching 8 bases. Germline V lookup: CDR1 ENHRY, CDR2 SYGVKD. The CDR3 sequence is 17 residues long. The J segment lost 5 bases and the V segment lost 0 bases, leaving 8 bases of the junction unmatched. The CDR3 coding sequence is TGTGCCATCAGTGAGTCGGGGTCAGGGGGCGATACCGGGGAGCTGTTTTTT. Residues: CAISESGSGGDTGELFF.

The chain employs TRBV10-3 and TRBJ2-2, with D uncertain. V was cut by 3 bases and J by 0 bases, with 8 bases left in between. The CDR3 consists of 15 residues. Per germline, CDR1 ENHRY and CDR2 SYGVKD. The CDR3 loop reads CAISDLGPNTGELFF. CDR3 in DNA: TGTGCCATCAGTGATCTGGGCCCGAACACCGGGGAGCTGTTTTTT.

This clonotype appeared a single time. The J gene is TRBJ2-7, the V gene TRBV7-2; 10 bases are shared with TRBD1. Germline-derived CDR1 and CDR2 are SGHTA and FQGNSA. This CDR3 spans 14 amino acids. J gave up 2 bases and V 5 bases, and 3 bases lay outside the gene matches. The CDR3 is CASSRTGGPYEQYF. The DNA for the CDR3 is TGTGCCAGCAGCCGGACAGGGGGTCCCTACGAGCAGTACTTC.

DNA for the CDR3: TGTGCCAGCAGCTTAGCGAGGTGGGGCTACACCTTC. It is translated as CASSLARWGYTF. This chain connects TRBV7-2 to TRBJ1-2; no clear D. V was cut by 0 bases and J by 8 bases, with 7 bases left in between. Per the germline V gene, CDR1 is SGHTA and CDR2 is FQGNSA. The CDR3 has 12 amino acids.

The J gene is TRBJ1-3, the V gene TRBV7-3; a possible D gene is TRBD1 (6 bases). This CDR3 is 15 amino acids long. Trimming left V 2 bases short and J 2 bases short, with 10 bases between. Germline-derived CDR1 and CDR2 are SGHTA and FQGTGA. The CDR3 sequence: CASSLGGQTGNTIYF. CDR3 sequence (DNA): TGTGCCAGCAGCTTAGGGGGGCAGACTGGAAACACCATATATTTT.

This clonotype has more than one count but fewer than ten. This chain uses TRBV7-9 with TRBJ1-5, with 8 bases fitting TRBD1. CDR1 and CDR2 from the germline V gene are SEHNR and FQNEAQ (reference sequence). The CDR3 consists of 14 residues. J lost 3 bases, V lost 5 bases, and 3 bases had no gene match. The CDR3 DNA reads TGTGCCAGCAGCCCGACAGGGGACAATCAGCCCCAGCATTTT. Its protein is CASSPTGDNQPQHF. The complete variable domain, with remaining parts taken from reference TRBV7-9 and TRBJ1-5, reads DTGVSQNPRHKITKRGQNVTFRCDPISEHNRLYWYRQTLGQGPEFLTYFQNEAQLEKSRLLSDRFSAERPKGSFSTLEIQRTEQGDSAMYLCASSPTGDNQPQHFGDGTRLSIL.

V and J are TRBV7-2 and TRBJ1-2, with unresolved D. V lost 5 bases, J lost 4 bases, and 11 bases lay in between. The CDR3 runs 13 residues. Germline CDR1 reads SGHTA; CDR2 reads FQGNSA. DNA of the CDR3: TGTGCCAGCAGCCCCGGAGGCCCCTATGGCTACACCTTC. This gives the protein CASSPGGPYGYTF.

V usage is TRBV7-3 and J usage is TRBJ2-3, with D uncertain. The V gene's germline CDR1 is SGHTA and CDR2 FQGTGA. Trimming removed 1 base from V and 2 bases from J, with 7 bases in between. The CDR3 sequence is 14 residues long. The CDR3 DNA sequence: TGTGCCAGCAGCTTAATTCTCTCCACAGATACGCAGTATTTT. It codes for CASSLILSTDTQYF.

In this sample, this clonotype turned up a few times. The chain has TRBV20-1 and TRBJ2-3, with D tentatively TRBD1 (5 bases). Germline V CDR1 and CDR2: DFQATT, SNEGSKA (reference sequence). CDR3 length: 10 amino acids. Trimming shortened V by 7 bases and J by 9 bases, and 11 bases separated the two germline ends. CDR3 sequence reads: CSGSPGTQYF. CDR3 coding DNA: TGCAGTGGGAGCCCAGGGACGCAGTATTTT.

This clonotype came up once. This sequence joins TRBV30 and TRBJ2-3, with TRBD2 matching over 10 bases. The J segment lost 4 bases and the V segment lost 5 bases, leaving 6 bases of the junction unmatched. The germline gives CDR1 GTSNPN, CDR2 SVGIG (reference sequence). The CDR3 extends over 14 amino acids. The CDR3 here is CAWVLAGASDTQYF. For the CDR3, the DNA is TGTGCCTGGGTCCTAGCGGGAGCTTCAGATACGCAGTATTTT.

This clonotype was seen only a few times. The chain employs TRBV20-1 and TRBJ1-2; 7 bases line up with TRBD1. CDR1 is DFQATT and CDR2 is SNEGSKA in the germline V gene (reference sequence). V gave up 8 bases and J gave up 3 bases; unmatched junction bases: 6. There are 12 residues in the CDR3. CDR3 nucleotides: TGCAGTACCCGACAGGGCCACTATGGCTACACCTTC. Its translation is CSTRQGHYGYTF.

The chain links TRBV24-1 to TRBJ2-6; TRBD1 matches at 7 bases. The CDR3 runs 18 residues. The V gene end was trimmed by 4 bases and the J gene end by 1 base; junction bases not matched to a gene: 9. CDR1 is KGHDR, CDR2 SFDVKD, per germline. The CDR3 here is CATSDSQGGGSGANVLTF. For the CDR3, the DNA is TGTGCCACCAGTGACTCCCAAGGGGGCGGGTCTGGGGCCAACGTCCTGACTTTC.

This chain connects TRBV6-5 to TRBJ1-4; tentative D call: TRBD1 (6 bases). Trimming took off 2 bases at V and 8 bases at J, with 24 bases between the two ends. There are 18 residues in the CDR3. From germline, CDR1 is MNHEY and CDR2 SVGAGI. CDR3 bases: TGTGCCAGCAGTTACCCTACGGTTGGGGGGGGCCACCTCGAAAAACTGTTTTTT. Protein: CASSYPTVGGGHLEKLFF.

V and J are TRBV2 and TRBJ2-2; a possible D gene is TRBD2 (6 bases). The CDR3 consists of 14 residues. The V gene lost 7 bases and the J gene lost 0 bases, with 9 bases spanning the gap. The V gene's germline CDR1 is SNHLY and CDR2 FYNNEI. The CDR3 coding sequence is TGTGCCAGCATAGGGAGGACGAACACCGGGGAGCTGTTTTTT. The encoded protein is CASIGRTNTGELFF.

The CDR3 DNA reads TGCGCCAGCAGTGAGTCGGCCGCAGCGGGAGGCGCAGATACGCAGTATTTT. Translated: CASSESAAAGGADTQYF. The rearrangement joins TRBV10-1 to TRBJ2-3; 9 positions match TRBD2. The CDR3 is 17 amino acids. Germline V gene sequence: CDR1 WNHNN, CDR2 SYGVQD (reference sequence). V was clipped by 0 bases and J by 4 bases; unmatched bases: 8.

The CDR3: CASSQGQGRWGPKETQYF. The CDR3 nucleotides are TGCGCCAGCAGCCAAGGTCAGGGGCGCTGGGGGCCCAAAGAGACCCAGTACTTC. The rearrangement joins TRBV4-1 to TRBJ2-5; D is possibly TRBD1 (6 bases). Per the germline V gene, CDR1 is MGHRA and CDR2 is YSYEKL. The CDR3 totals 18 residues. Between the trimmed V and J ends, which lost 1 base and 3 bases, there was a span of 21 bases.

This clonotype has a handful of counts. This rearrangement joins TRBV18 to TRBJ1-2; 8 bases align to TRBD1. The CDR3 is made up of 15 amino acids. Per germline, CDR1 KGHSH and CDR2 LQKENI. J lost 3 bases, V lost 3 bases, and 6 bases had no gene match. CDR3 region: CASSPGTGYDYGYTF. In DNA form, the CDR3 reads TGTGCCAGCTCACCTGGGACAGGCTACGACTATGGCTACACCTTC.

CDR3 nucleotide sequence: TGTGCCAGCTCCCCGACAGGGGGCGGCTCTGAAGCTTTCTTT. It codes for CASSPTGGGSEAFF. The chain uses TRBV18 and TRBJ1-1; 10 bases line up with TRBD1. There are 14 residues in the CDR3. Germline V gene data show CDR1 as KGHSH and CDR2 as LQKENI. The V gene end was trimmed by 6 bases and the J gene end by 6 bases; junction bases not matched to a gene: 7.

V gene TRBV15 combines with J gene TRBJ1-6; D not certain. Germline CDR1 is LNHNV and CDR2 is YYDKDF (reference sequence). CDR3 length: 13 amino acids. Trimming removed 3 bases from V and 14 bases from J, with 14 bases in between. As DNA, the CDR3 is TGTGCCACCAGCAGGGACCAATCCGAGGCCCTCCACTTT. Its protein product is CATSRDQSEALHF.

Concerning this clonotype itself: A much more abundant neighbour one base away suggests this may be a read error. V and J are TRBV10-3 and TRBJ2-2; 9 positions match TRBD1. The CDR3 loop spans 14 amino acids. The trim removed 10 bases at V and 3 bases at J, leaving 6 bases unmatched. CDR1 and CDR2 (germline): ENHRY, SYGVKD. CDR3 loop: CATSRDRDTGELFF. The CDR3 nucleotides read TGTGCCACCAGCCGGGACAGGGACACCGGGGAGCTGTTTTTT.

The V gene is TRBV20-1, the J gene TRBJ1-2; 8 bases fit TRBD1. Looked up from germline, CDR1 is DFQATT and CDR2 is SNEGSKA (reference sequence). V lost 8 bases and J lost 6; bases outside the gene matches: 8. The CDR3 has 12 residues. The CDR3 here is CSLGQDYDGYTF. CDR3 nucleotide sequence: TGCAGTTTGGGACAGGACTACGATGGCTACACCTTC.

Relative to its sample, this clonotype is medium-sized. This chain uses TRBV6-1 with TRBJ1-3; maybe TRBD1 (6 bases). Trimming removed 2 bases from V and 2 bases from J, with 13 bases in between. The CDR3 has 16 residues. Germline values: CDR1 MNHNS, CDR2 SASEGT. CDR3 region: CASSEPGRGAGNTIYF. The CDR3 DNA reads TGTGCCAGCAGTGAACCAGGCAGGGGAGCTGGAAACACCATATATTTT.

The rearrangement links TRBV14 to TRBJ2-7, with D unclear. The germline V and J ends were trimmed by 1 base and 3 bases, with 10 bases remaining between them. Germline V gives CDR1 SGHDN, CDR2 FVKESK. CDR3 length equals 14 residues. The CDR3: CASSQVPYGYEQYF. The DNA of the CDR3 is TGTGCCAGCAGCCAAGTCCCTTACGGCTACGAGCAGTACTTC. Using reference TRBV14 and TRBJ2-7 for the parts outside the CDR3, the full variable domain is EAGVTQFPSHSVIEKGQTVTLRCDPISGHDNLYWYRRVMGKEIKFLLHFVKESKQDESGMPNNRFLAERTGGTYSTLKVQPAELEDSGVYFCASSQVPYGYEQYFGPGTRLTVT.